These T cell receptor beta chains were read from a single sample in a study of T-cell memory formation after mild COVID-19. TCRdb re-derived calls from the 5' RACE reads in MiXCR, one entry per CDR3 protein. This sample carries 200,000 or so distinct CDR3 sequences, 16% of them seen once, and the ten largest clones take about 1.9%. What was sequenced was PBMCs or a T cell subset sorted from them (not recorded which). The receptors here all came from an adult woman who had mild COVID-19 (a few samples of this study predate the infection). Cell type and time point are not known. CDR3s include the opening cysteine and the closing phenylalanine or tryptophan. D genes are given only for firm matches. A row's size may be missing; if present it is once, few, many or a size class.

d_call,j_call,v_call,clone_size,cdr3_nt,cdr3_aa
TRBD2,TRBJ2-1,TRBV11-1,NA,TGTGCCAGCAGGTATAGCGGGAGCTCCTACAATGAGCAGTTCTTC,CASRYSGSSYNEQFF
NA,TRBJ2-5,TRBV15,NA,TGTGCCACCAGCAGAGATGGGGCAGCGGGCGGTGGGAAGACCCAGTACTTC,CATSRDGAAGGGKTQYF
TRBD1,TRBJ1-5,TRBV7-2,NA,TGTGCCAGCAGCTCGGACAGGGGGCTTGGTCAGCCCCAGCATTTT,CASSSDRGLGQPQHF
NA,TRBJ1-6,TRBV4-1,few,TGCGCCAGCAGCCAAGAGGCGGTGAGCTCCTATAATTCACCCCTCCACTTT,CASSQEAVSSYNSPLHF
NA,TRBJ1-1,TRBV24-1,few,TGTGCCACCAGGGAAGGCGGACTCGAAGGCACTGAAGCTTTCTTT,CATREGGLEGTEAFF
TRBD2,TRBJ2-1,TRBV2,many,TGTGCCAGCAGTGATTCCCGGTCTAGCGGAAATGAGCAGTTCTTC,CASSDSRSSGNEQFF
NA,TRBJ2-2,TRBV20-1,few,TGCAGTGCTAGACCGAACGGGGTTTTCACCGGGGAGCTGTTTTTT,CSARPNGVFTGELFF
TRBD2,TRBJ2-2,TRBV7-7,few,TGTGCTAGCAGCCCCCAGACTAGCGCGAGAAAGAACGGGGAGCTGTTTTTT,CASSPQTSARKNGELFF
NA,TRBJ2-3,TRBV12-3/TRBV12-4,NA,TGTGCCAGCAGTCCTCGGCTGGGAGGCACAGATACGCAGTATTTT,CASSPRLGGTDTQYF
NA,TRBJ1-6,TRBV10-3,few,TGTGCCATCTCTGGGACGGTGAATTCACCCCTCCACTTT,CAISGTVNSPLHF
TRBD2,TRBJ2-7,TRBV6-2/TRBV6-3,NA,TGTGCCAGCAGGCCGACTAGCGGGGGCTCCTACGAGCAGTACTTC,CASRPTSGGSYEQYF
TRBD1,TRBJ1-1,TRBV12-3/TRBV12-4,NA,TGTGCCAGCAGCAACGGGACAGTACTGGACATGAACACTGAAGCTTTCTTT,CASSNGTVLDMNTEAFF
NA,TRBJ1-2,TRBV7-9,few,TGTGCCAGCAGCTTATACACACTCCGAAAGGGCGCGGACTATGGCTACACCTTC,CASSLYTLRKGADYGYTF
NA,TRBJ2-3,TRBV5-1,few,TGCGCCAGCAGCTTGGTAGACCGTACCACTAGCACAGATACGCAGTATTTT,CASSLVDRTTSTDTQYF
NA,TRBJ2-4,TRBV4-1,medium-sized,TGCGCCAGCAGCCAAGATGATCCAGGGGCGTCGGGCAAAAACATTCAGTACTTC,CASSQDDPGASGKNIQYF
NA,TRBJ2-7,TRBV21-1,few,TGTGCCAGCAGCAAAACGGCGCAGTGGGGGACAGGGGGAACCTACGAGCAGTACTTC,CASSKTAQWGTGGTYEQYF
NA,TRBJ2-1,TRBV6-6,NA,TGTGCCAGCGGAAACGAAGGCGAGCAGTTCTTC,CASGNEGEQFF
NA,TRBJ2-7,TRBV10-3,few,TGTGCCATCAGTGATGGGGTAAGCCACGAGCAGTACTTC,CAISDGVSHEQYF
TRBD1,TRBJ2-5,TRBV20-1,NA,TGCAGTGCTGGAAGACAGGGGTTAGAGACCCAGTACTTC,CSAGRQGLETQYF
NA,TRBJ1-4,TRBV12-3/TRBV12-4,few,TGTGCCAGCAGCCTGTGGGGGTCTAATGAAAAACTGTTTTTT,CASSLWGSNEKLFF
TRBD2,TRBJ2-2,TRBV2,few,TGTGCCAGCAGTCGGGGGGAACCGAACACCGGGGAGCTGTTTTTT,CASSRGEPNTGELFF
NA,TRBJ2-1,TRBV18,NA,TGTGCCAGCTCATTTATGGTCGAATTAGGTGAGCAGTTCTTC,CASSFMVELGEQFF
NA,TRBJ2-5,TRBV7-8,NA,TGTGCCAGCAGCCGTGGGACCAAAGAGACCCAGTACTTC,CASSRGTKETQYF
NA,TRBJ2-3,TRBV7-3,many,TGTGCCAGCAGCTTAACGGCAATAGGAACGGATACGCAGTATTTT,CASSLTAIGTDTQYF
NA,TRBJ1-2,TRBV12-3/TRBV12-4,few,TGTGCCAGCAGTCGGAACAGGGTCGACTATGGCTACACCTTC,CASSRNRVDYGYTF
NA,TRBJ2-3,TRBV7-3,NA,TGTGCCAGCAGCTTCGGGAACACAGATACGCAGTATTTT,CASSFGNTDTQYF
TRBD1,TRBJ2-1,TRBV24-1,NA,TGTGCCACCAGTGCCGCGGCCGGACAGGGTTCGGCCTACAATGAGCAGTTCTTC,CATSAAAGQGSAYNEQFF
NA,TRBJ2-7,TRBV7-2,NA,TGTGCCAGCAGCACCGGGACAGCGGGGTTGGAGCAGTACTTC,CASSTGTAGLEQYF
TRBD2,TRBJ2-1,TRBV6-1,few,TGTGCCAGCAGTGGATTCAATAGCGGGAGGGCGGGTGAGCAGTTCTTC,CASSGFNSGRAGEQFF
TRBD2,TRBJ2-5,TRBV14,NA,TGTGCCAGCAGCCAACGATCCGCTAGCGGGGGGGCCCTTGAGACCCAGTACTTC,CASSQRSASGGALETQYF
TRBD2,TRBJ2-7,TRBV20-1,NA,TGCAGTGCTAGAGTTGGGGGACTAGCGGGTTTTAGCTCCTACGAGCAGTACTTC,CSARVGGLAGFSSYEQYF
NA,TRBJ2-7,TRBV10-3,NA,TGTGCCATCAGTGATAGGACGGGAAGTTACGAGCAGTACTTC,CAISDRTGSYEQYF
NA,TRBJ2-3,TRBV6-2/TRBV6-3,NA,TGTGCCGGAGCGCGGGGGCGGGACACAGATACGCAGTATTTT,CAGARGRDTDTQYF
NA,TRBJ1-4,TRBV7-2,NA,TGTGCCAGCAGCTTAGCAGGAAGTAATGAAAAACTGTTTTTT,CASSLAGSNEKLFF
TRBD1,TRBJ2-2,TRBV28,NA,TGTGCCAGCAGTTCCCCACGGACAGGGGTATCGAACACCGGGGAGCTGTTTTTT,CASSSPRTGVSNTGELFF